The clone carrying this T cell receptor (beta chain) counts as large. Its target is not known. A read error may account for a junction end that differs from germline. Study-wide results and limits: Greatest tumor Treg TCR overlap was with tumor naive CD4+ cells.

The TRBV12-4/TRBJ1-2 clonotypes were amplified using barcode primers with ligated adaptors. TCRdb re-called the multiplex PCR reads through MiXCR, storing one row per CDR3 protein. This table has some 200 distinct CDR3 sequences, less than 9.5% appearing once. The CDR3 totals 11 residues. Input material: memory CD4+ T cells sorted from blood. Subset noted: memory CD4+ T cells, CD4+CD45RO+CD25-. The chain links TRBV12-3 or TRBV12-4 to TRBJ1-2; TRBD1 aligns across 7 bases. The receptor was derived from a female donor with breast cancer. The CDR3 region has the DNA TGTGCCAGCAGCCGTAACAGGGGAGTCTCCTTC. Its translation: CASSRNRGVSF.